This T cell receptor (beta chain) was sequenced in a study of blood T cell repertoires in COVID-19. The CDR3 contains 15 residues. The V gene's germline CDR1 is LNHDA and CDR2 SQIVND (reference sequence). Trimming cost V 3 bases and J 5 bases; bases outside gene matches: 8. Sequencing was performed with immunoSEQ multiplex PCR; in TCRdb, only in-frame clones are kept and a portion is missing. The sample lists about 150,000 clones; around 84% were seen once. This receptor was obtained from a man aged 55 to 69 with COVID-19, enrolled during active disease. The sample was peripheral blood. V usage is TRBV19 and J usage is TRBJ2-5; 8 nucleotides align to TRBD2. The CDR3 sequence is CASSIGGLARETQYF. CDR3 DNA: TGTGCCAGTAGTATCGGAGGACTAGCTAGGGAGACCCAGTACTTC.